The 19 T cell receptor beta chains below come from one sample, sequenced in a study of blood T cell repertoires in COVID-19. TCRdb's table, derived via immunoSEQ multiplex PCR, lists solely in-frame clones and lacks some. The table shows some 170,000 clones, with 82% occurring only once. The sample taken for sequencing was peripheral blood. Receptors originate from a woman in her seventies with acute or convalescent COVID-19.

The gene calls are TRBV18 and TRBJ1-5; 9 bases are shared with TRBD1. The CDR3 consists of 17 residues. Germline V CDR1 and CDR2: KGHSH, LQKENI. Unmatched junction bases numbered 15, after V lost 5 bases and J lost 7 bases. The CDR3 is CASSSGQGDLRMQPQHF. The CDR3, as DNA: TGTGCCAGCTCATCGGGACAGGGTGACCTTAGGATGCAGCCCCAGCATTTT.

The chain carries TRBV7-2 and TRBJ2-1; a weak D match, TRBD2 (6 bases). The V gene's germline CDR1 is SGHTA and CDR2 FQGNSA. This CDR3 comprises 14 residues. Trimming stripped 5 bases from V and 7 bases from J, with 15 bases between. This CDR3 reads CASSPMVAANEQFF. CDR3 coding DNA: TGTGCCAGCAGCCCTATGGTAGCGGCAAATGAGCAGTTCTTC.

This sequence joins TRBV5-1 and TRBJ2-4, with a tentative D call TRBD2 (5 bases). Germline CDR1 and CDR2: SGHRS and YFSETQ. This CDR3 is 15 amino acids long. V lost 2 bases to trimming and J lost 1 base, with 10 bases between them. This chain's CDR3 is CASSFGSDAKNIQYF. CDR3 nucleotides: TGCGCCAGCAGCTTTGGTAGCGATGCCAAAAACATTCAGTACTTC.

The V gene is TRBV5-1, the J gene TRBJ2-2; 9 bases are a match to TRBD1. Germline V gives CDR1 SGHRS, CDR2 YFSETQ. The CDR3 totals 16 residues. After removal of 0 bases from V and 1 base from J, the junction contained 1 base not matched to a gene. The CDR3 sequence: CASSLGTGENTGELFF. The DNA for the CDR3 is TGCGCCAGCAGCTTGGGGACAGGGGAGAACACCGGGGAGCTGTTTTTT. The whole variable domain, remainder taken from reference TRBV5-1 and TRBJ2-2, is KAGVTQTPRYLIKTRGQQVTLSCSPISGHRSVSWYQQTPGQGLQFLFEYFSETQRNKGNFPGRFSGRQFSNSRSEMNVSTLELGDSALYLCASSLGTGENTGELFFGEGSRLTVL.

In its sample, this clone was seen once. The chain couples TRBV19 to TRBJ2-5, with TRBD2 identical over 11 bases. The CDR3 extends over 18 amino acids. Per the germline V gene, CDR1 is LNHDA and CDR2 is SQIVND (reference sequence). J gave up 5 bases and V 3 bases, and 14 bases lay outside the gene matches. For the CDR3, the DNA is TGTGCCAGTAGTATTCGACTAGCGGGGAGTACAAGTCGTGAGACCCAGTACTTC. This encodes CASSIRLAGSTSRETQYF.

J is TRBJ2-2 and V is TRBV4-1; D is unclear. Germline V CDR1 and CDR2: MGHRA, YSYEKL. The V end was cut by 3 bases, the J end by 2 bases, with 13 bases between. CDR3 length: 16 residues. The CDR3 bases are TGCGCCAGCAGCCATCTACAGTCTCTAAACACCGGGGAGCTGTTTTTT. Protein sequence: CASSHLQSLNTGELFF.

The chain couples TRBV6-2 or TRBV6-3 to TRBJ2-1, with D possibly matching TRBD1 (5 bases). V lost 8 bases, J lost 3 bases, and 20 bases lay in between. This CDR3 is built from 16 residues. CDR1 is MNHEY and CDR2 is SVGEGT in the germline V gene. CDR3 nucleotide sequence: TGTGCCAGCCGCCTGTGGGGCGGCGATTTCTACAATGAGCAGTTCTTC. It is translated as CASRLWGGDFYNEQFF.

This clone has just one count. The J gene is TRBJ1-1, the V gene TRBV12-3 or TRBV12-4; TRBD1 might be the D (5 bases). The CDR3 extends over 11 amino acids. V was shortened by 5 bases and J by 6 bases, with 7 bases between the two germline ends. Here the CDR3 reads CASSGDSEAFF. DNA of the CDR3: TGTGCCAGCAGTGGGGACTCTGAAGCTTTCTTT.

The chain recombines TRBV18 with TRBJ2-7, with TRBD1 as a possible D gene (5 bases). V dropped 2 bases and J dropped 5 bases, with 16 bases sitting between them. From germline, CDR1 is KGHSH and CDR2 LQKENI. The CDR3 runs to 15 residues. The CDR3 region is CASSPGSPGSHEQYF. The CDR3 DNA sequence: TGTGCCAGCTCACCAGGGTCACCAGGGTCCCACGAGCAGTACTTC.

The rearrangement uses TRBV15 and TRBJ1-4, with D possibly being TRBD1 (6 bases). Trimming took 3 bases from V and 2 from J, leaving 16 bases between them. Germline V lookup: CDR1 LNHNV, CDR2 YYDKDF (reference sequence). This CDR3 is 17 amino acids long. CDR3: CATSRRRGAKTNEKLFF. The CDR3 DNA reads TGTGCCACCAGCAGGAGGCGGGGGGCGAAGACTAATGAAAAACTGTTTTTT.

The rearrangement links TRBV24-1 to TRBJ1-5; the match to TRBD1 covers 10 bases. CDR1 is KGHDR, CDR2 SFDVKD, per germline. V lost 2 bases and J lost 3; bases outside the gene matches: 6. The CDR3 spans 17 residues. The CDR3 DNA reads TGTGCCACCAGTGATTCGACAGGGGGCGGTTACAATCAGCCCCAGCATTTT. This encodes CATSDSTGGGYNQPQHF.

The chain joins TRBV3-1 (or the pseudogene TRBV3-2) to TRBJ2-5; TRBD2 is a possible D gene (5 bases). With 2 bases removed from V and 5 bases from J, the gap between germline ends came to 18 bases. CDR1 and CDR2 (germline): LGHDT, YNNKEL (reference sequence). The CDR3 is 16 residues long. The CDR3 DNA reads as TGTGCCAGCAGCCAAAATCCTAGCTCTTTGGGGGAGACCCAGTACTTC. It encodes CASSQNPSSLGETQYF.

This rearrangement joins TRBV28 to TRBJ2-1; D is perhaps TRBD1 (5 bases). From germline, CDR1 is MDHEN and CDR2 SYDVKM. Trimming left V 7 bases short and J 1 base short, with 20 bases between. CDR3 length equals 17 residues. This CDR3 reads CASTYSRQGRSYNEQFF. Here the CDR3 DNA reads TGTGCCAGCACCTATTCGCGGCAGGGCAGATCCTACAATGAGCAGTTCTTC.

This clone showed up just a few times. The CDR3 DNA sequence: TGTGCCAGCTCCCTTACACAGCTTTTTAACTATGGCTACACCTTC. This encodes CASSLTQLFNYGYTF. The V gene is TRBV28, the J gene TRBJ1-2; D is unresolved. The CDR3 runs to 15 residues. Trimming left V 8 bases short and J 1 base short, with 17 bases between. Germline CDR1 is MDHEN and CDR2 is SYDVKM.

The CDR3 nucleotides read TGCGCCACCTCGACAGACCAAGAGACCCAGTACTTC. It is translated as CATSTDQETQYF. The chain employs TRBV5-1 and TRBJ2-5; possibly TRBD1 for D (5 bases). Trimming took off 9 bases at V and 0 bases at J, with 9 bases between the two ends. The CDR3 totals 12 residues. CDR1 and CDR2 (germline): SGHRS, YFSETQ.

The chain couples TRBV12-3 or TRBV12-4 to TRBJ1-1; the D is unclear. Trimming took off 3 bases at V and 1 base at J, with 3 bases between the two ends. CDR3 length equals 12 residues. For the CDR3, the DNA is TGTGCCAGCAGTTTCTCGAACACTGAAGCTTTCTTT. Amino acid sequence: CASSFSNTEAFF.

The CDR3 sequence is CASSLFSGAALWELFF. The CDR3 DNA reads TGTGCCAGCAGCTTATTTTCAGGGGCCGCTTTGTGGGAGCTGTTTTTT. The chain has TRBV11-2 and TRBJ2-2; D perhaps matches TRBD1 (6 bases). V lost 2 bases and J lost 9, with 19 bases in between. This CDR3 spans 16 amino acids. Germline loops: CDR1 SGHAT, CDR2 FQNNGV.

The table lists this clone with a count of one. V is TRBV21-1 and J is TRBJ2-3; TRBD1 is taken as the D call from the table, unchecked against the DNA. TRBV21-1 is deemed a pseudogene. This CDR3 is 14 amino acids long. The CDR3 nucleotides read TGTGCCAGCAGCAAAGCCCCAGGGTCAGGTACGCAGTATTTT. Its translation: CASSKAPGSGTQYF.

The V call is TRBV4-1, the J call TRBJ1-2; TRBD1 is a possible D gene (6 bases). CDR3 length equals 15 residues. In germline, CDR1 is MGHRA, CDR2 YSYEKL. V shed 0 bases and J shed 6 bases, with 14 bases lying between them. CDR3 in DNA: TGCGCCAGCAGCCAAGATGGTCAGGGGCAGAATGGCTACACCTTC. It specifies CASSQDGQGQNGYTF.